Listed here is a single T cell receptor (beta chain). This CDR3 comprises 16 residues. V lost 5 bases and J 1 base, leaving 16 bases between the germline ends. Germline V gives CDR1 MNHEY, CDR2 SMNVEV (reference sequence). The data stem from a study of shared clonotypes between healthy human individuals. Study-level information: Plates per donor: three CD4 naive, three CD4 memory, two CD8 naive, one CD8 memory.

Deep was the level used in running the assay. Generated by immunoSEQ multiplex PCR, the TCRdb table keeps only in-frame clones and is missing some. This table has more than 2 million clones, over 85% appearing once. Sequenced sample: naive CD4+ T cells sorted from blood. Subset indicated: CD45RA+ positively selected. The clonotype originates from a man in his late teens or twenties in good health. The rearrangement uses TRBV27 and TRBJ2-3; D call uncertain. The CDR3 reads CASSPQPGVGTDTQYF. DNA for the CDR3: TGTGCCAGCAGTCCACAGCCTGGGGTCGGCACAGATACGCAGTATTTT.